This T cell receptor beta chain was observed in a study of Ad26.COV2.S vaccination and SARS-CoV-2 variants. Findings of the study overall: Recipients given vaccine exceeded placebo recipients in spike-specific TCR breadth.

On this clone itself: No antigen is known for it.

The protocol was immunoSEQ multiplex PCR, while the TCRdb copy is restricted to in-frame clones and leaves out a portion. This table has about 400,000 clones, about 90% appearing once. Germline lookup yields CDR1 SGDLS and CDR2 YYNGEE. The CDR3 has 14 residues. Trimming removed 4 bases from V and 0 bases from J, with 8 bases in between. The treatment is: around 19 received Ad26.COV2.S at low or high dose, single or two shots; about 5 received placebo; per-sample allocation not given. The investigators took samples on day 63 after the first vaccine or placebo injection. Adults aged 18-55 years in Boston included the donor.

The genes are TRBV9 and TRBJ2-1; maybe TRBD2 (5 bases). This specimen was peripheral blood, taken in a trial of Ad26.COV2.S vaccine versus placebo. The clonotype comes from a person between 18 and 60 years old who received the Ad26.COV2.S COVID-19 vaccine or a placebo. CDR3 nucleotide sequence: TGTGCCAGCAGCTCCGGGGACTCCTACAATGAGCAGTTCTTC. This translates into CASSSGDSYNEQFF.